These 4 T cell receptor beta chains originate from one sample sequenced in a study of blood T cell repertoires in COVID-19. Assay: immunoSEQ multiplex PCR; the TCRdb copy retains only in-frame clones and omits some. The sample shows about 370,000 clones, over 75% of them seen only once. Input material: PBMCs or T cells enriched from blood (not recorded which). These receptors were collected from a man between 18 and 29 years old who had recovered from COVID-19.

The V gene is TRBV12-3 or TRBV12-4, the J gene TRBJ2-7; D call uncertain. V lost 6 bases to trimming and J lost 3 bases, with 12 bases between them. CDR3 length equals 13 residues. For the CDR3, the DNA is TGTGCCAGCAGACCCGGGTCTATCTACGAGCAGTACTTC. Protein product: CASRPGSIYEQYF.

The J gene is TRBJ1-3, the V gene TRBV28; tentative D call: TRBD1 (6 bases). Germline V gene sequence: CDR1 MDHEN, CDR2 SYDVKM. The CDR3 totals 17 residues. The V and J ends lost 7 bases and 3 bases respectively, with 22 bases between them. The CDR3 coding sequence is TGTGCCAGCAATTCAGCGGGGGGGCTGAATGGTGGAAACACCATATATTTT. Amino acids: CASNSAGGLNGGNTIYF.

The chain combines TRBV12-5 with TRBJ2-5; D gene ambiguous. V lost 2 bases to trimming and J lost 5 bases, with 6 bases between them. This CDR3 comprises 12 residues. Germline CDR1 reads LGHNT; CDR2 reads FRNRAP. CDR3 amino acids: CASGLTPETQYF. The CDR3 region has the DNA TGTGCTAGTGGTTTGACTCCGGAGACCCAGTACTTC.

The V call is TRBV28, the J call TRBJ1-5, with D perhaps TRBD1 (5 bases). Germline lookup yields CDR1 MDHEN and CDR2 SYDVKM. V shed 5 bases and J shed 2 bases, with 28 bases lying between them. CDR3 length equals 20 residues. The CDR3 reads CASSPLGVGRWGSGNQPQHF. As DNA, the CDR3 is TGTGCCAGCAGTCCCTTGGGTGTGGGGCGATGGGGTAGTGGCAATCAGCCCCAGCATTTT. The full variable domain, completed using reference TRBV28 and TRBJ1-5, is DVKVTQSSRYLVKRTGEKVFLECVQDMDHENMFWYRQDPGLGLRLIYFSYDVKMKEKGDIPEGYSVSREKKERFSLILESASTNQTSMYLCASSPLGVGRWGSGNQPQHFGDGTRLSIL.